This T cell receptor (beta chain) was recorded in a study of blood T cell repertoires in COVID-19. About the research overall: Samples came from the United States, Italy and Spain, spanning acute and convalescent COVID-19. The analysed material was cDNA or gDNA that came from T cells, B-cell-depleted T cells, or PBMCs.

The V end was cut by 4 bases, the J end by 3 bases, with 12 bases between. CDR1 is SNHLY and CDR2 is FYNNEI in the germline V gene. The CDR3 is 15 amino acids. Clones were read by immunoSEQ multiplex PCR, and TCRdb kept only the in-frame ones, dropping some. Here the sample spans approximately 120,000 clones, around 89% being singletons. The chain employs TRBV2 and TRBJ2-2; weak D call: TRBD1 (7 bases). The sample comprised peripheral blood. This clonotype originated in a human donor in a cohort sampled during active COVID-19. CDR3 amino acids: CASSGRGRYTGELFF. The CDR3 region has the DNA TGTGCCAGCAGTGGGAGGGGGCGTTACACCGGGGAGCTGTTTTTT.